This paragraph covers one T cell receptor (beta chain) sequence. Its antigen is still unknown. Germline V gene lookup returns CDR1 MGHRA and CDR2 YSYEKL. CDR3 size: 15 residues. V shed 3 bases and J 3 bases; nucleotides not matched to a gene: 5. This entry belongs to a study of CD8+ T cells in alopecia areata. Points from the study as a whole: Patients shared TCRs less clearly than mice did, possibly owing to HLA.

Treatment given: oral pan-JAK inhibitor, 5-10 mg twice daily. Sequencing templates came from extracted RNA that was reverse transcribed into cDNA. Assay: immunoSEQ multiplex PCR; the TCRdb copy retains only in-frame clones and omits some. Counted here are some 150,000 clones, approximately 90% occurring once; the ten biggest clones make up 13%. The origin of this receptor is a human donor with alopecia areata. V usage is TRBV4-1 and J usage is TRBJ2-7; the match to TRBD2 covers 10 bases. The material sequenced was CD8+ T cells sorted from blood, taken at week 4, from a patient treated with tofacitinib. CDR3 region: CASSQGTSANYEQYF. The DNA of the CDR3 is TGCGCCAGCAGCCAGGGGACTAGCGCAAACTACGAGCAGTACTTC.